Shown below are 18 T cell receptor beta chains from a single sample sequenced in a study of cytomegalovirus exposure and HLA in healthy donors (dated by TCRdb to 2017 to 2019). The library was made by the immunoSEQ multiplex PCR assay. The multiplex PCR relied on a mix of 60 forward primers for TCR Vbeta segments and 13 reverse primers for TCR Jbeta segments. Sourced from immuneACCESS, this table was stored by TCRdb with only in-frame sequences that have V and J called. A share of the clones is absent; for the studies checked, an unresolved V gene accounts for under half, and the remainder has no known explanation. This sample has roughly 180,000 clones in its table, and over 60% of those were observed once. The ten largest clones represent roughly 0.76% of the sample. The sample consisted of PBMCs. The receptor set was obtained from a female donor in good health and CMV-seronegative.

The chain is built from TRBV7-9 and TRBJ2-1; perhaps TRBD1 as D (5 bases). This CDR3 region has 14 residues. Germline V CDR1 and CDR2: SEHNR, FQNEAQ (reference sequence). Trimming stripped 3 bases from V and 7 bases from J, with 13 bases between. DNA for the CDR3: TGTGCCAGCAGCTTCCCCAGGGTGTCGAATGAGCAGTTCTTC. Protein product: CASSFPRVSNEQFF.

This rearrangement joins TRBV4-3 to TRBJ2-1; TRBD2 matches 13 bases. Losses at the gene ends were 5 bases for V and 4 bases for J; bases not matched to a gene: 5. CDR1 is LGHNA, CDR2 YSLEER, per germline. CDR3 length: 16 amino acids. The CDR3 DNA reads TGCGCCAGCAGCTCCGGACTAGCGGGGGATTACAATGAGCAGTTCTTC. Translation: CASSSGLAGDYNEQFF.

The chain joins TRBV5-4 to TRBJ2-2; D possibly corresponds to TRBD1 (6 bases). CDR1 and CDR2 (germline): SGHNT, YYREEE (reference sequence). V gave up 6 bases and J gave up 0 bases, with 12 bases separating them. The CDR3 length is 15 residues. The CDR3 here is CASTPGTSNTGELFF. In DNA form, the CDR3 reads TGTGCCAGCACCCCCGGGACATCGAACACCGGGGAGCTGTTTTTT.

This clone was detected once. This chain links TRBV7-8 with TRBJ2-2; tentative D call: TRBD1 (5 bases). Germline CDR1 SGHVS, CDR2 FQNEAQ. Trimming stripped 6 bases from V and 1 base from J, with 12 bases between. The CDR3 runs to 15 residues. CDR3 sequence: CASRSIRGNTGELFF. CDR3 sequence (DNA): TGTGCCAGCAGGTCTATTAGGGGGAACACCGGGGAGCTGTTTTTT.

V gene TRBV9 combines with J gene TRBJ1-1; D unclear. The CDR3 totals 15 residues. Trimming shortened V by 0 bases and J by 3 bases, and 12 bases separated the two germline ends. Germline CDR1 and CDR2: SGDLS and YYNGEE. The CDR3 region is CASSVGGTPDTEAFF. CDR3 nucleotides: TGTGCCAGCAGCGTAGGCGGTACCCCGGACACTGAAGCTTTCTTT.

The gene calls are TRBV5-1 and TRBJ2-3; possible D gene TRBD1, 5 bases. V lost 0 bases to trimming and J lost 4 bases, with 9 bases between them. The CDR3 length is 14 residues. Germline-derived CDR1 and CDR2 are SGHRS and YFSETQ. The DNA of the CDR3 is TGCGCCAGCAGCTTGGGGGGCGACGCAGATACGCAGTATTTT. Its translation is CASSLGGDADTQYF.

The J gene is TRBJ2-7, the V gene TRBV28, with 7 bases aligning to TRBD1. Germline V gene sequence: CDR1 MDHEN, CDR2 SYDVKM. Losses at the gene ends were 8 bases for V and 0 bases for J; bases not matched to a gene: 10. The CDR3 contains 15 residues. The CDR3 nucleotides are TGTGCCAGCTCCCAACCCGGGACAGTCTCCTACGAGCAGTACTTC. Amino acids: CASSQPGTVSYEQYF.

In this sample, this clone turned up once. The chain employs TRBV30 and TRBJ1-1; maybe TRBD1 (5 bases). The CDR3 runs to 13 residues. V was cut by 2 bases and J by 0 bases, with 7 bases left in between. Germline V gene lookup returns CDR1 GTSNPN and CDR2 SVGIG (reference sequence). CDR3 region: CAWSKQVNTEAFF. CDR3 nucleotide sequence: TGTGCCTGGAGTAAACAGGTGAACACTGAAGCTTTCTTT.

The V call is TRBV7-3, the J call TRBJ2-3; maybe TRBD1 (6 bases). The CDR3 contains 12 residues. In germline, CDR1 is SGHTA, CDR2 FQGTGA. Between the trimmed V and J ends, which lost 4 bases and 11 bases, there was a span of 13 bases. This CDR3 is CASSSLEGQQYF. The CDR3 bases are TGTGCCAGCAGCTCCCTTGAGGGACAGCAGTATTTT.

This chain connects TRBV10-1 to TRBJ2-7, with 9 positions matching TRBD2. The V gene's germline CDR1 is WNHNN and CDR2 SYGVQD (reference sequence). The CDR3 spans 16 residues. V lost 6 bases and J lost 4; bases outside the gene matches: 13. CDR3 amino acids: CASRKDGLALTYEQYF. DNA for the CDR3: TGCGCCAGCAGGAAAGATGGACTAGCGTTGACTTACGAGCAGTACTTC.

CDR3 in DNA: TGCGCCAGCTGGTCTAGCGGGAGCTCCTACAATGAGCAGTTCTTC. Translated, it gives CASWSSGSSYNEQFF. The rearrangement links TRBV5-1 to TRBJ2-1, with 10 bases identical to TRBD2. Unmatched junction bases numbered 4, after V lost 7 bases and J lost 0 bases. CDR3 length: 15 residues. Per germline, CDR1 SGHRS and CDR2 YFSETQ.

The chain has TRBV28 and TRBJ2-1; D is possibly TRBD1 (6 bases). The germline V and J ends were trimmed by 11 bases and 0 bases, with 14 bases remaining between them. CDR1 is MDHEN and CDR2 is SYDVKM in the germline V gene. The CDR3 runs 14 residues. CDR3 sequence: CASKGVISYNEQFF. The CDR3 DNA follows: TGTGCCTCCAAGGGGGTGATCTCCTACAATGAGCAGTTCTTC.

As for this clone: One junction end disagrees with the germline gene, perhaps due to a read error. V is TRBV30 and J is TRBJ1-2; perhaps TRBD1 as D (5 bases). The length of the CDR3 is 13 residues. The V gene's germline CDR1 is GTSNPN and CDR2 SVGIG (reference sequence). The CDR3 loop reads CAWSAKPGTPVGF. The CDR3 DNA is TGTGCCTGGAGTGCAAAACCCGGGACTCCCGTTGGGTTC.

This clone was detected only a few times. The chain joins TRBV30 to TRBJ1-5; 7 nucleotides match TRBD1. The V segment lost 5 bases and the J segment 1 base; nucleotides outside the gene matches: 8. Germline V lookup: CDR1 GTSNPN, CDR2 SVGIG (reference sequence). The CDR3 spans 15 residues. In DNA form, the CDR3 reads TGTGCCTGGGGTGCCGGGACAGAGAGCAATCAGCCCCAGCATTTT. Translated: CAWGAGTESNQPQHF. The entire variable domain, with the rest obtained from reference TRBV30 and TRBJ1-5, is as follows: SQTIHQWPATLVQPVGSPLSLECTVEGTSNPNLYWYRQAAGRGLQLLFYSVGIGQISSEVPQNLSASRPQDRQFILSSKKLLLSDSGFYLCAWGAGTESNQPQHFGDGTRLSIL.

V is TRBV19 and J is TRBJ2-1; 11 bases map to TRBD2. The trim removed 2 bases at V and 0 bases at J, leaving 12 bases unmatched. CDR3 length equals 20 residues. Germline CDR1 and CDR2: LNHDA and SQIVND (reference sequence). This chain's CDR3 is CASSISSLAGGSSSYNEQFF. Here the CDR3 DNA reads TGTGCCAGTAGTATATCGAGTCTAGCGGGAGGTTCGAGCTCCTACAATGAGCAGTTCTTC.

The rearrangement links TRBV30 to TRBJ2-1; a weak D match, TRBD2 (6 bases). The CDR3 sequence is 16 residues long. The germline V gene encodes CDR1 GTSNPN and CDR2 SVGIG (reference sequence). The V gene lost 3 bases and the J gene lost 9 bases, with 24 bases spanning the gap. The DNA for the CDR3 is TGTGCCTGGAGAGACTCGGGGGTGTCGTCTGGAGGTGAGCAGTTCTTC. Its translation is CAWRDSGVSSGGEQFF.

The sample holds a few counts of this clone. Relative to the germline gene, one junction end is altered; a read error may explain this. The CDR3 DNA is TGTGCCAGCAGCGTAGCGGGACAGGTAGCCTCTGGGGCCAACGGCCTGACTTTC. Residues: CASSVAGQVASGANGLTF. The chain is built from TRBV9 and TRBJ2-6; the match to TRBD1 covers 8 bases. The CDR3 is made up of 18 amino acids. CDR1 is SGDLS, CDR2 YYNGEE, per germline.

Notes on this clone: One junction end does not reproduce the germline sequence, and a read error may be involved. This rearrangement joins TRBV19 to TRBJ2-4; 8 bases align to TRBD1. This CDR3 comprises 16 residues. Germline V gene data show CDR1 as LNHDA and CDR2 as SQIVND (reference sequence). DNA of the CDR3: TGTGCCAGTAGTATCCGACAGGGGATGGCCAAAAACAGTCAGTACTTC. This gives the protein CASSIRQGMAKNSQYF.